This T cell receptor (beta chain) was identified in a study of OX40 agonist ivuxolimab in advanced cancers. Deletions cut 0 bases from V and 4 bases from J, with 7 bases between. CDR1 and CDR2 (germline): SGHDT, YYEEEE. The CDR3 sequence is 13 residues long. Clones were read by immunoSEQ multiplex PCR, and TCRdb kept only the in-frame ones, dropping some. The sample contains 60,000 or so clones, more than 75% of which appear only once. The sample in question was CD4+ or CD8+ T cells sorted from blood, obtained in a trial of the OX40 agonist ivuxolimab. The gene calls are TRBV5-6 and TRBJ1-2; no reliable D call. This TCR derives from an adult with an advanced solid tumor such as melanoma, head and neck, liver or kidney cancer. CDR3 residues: CASSLGALYGYTF. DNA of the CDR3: TGTGCCAGCAGCTTGGGTGCCCTCTATGGCTACACCTTC.